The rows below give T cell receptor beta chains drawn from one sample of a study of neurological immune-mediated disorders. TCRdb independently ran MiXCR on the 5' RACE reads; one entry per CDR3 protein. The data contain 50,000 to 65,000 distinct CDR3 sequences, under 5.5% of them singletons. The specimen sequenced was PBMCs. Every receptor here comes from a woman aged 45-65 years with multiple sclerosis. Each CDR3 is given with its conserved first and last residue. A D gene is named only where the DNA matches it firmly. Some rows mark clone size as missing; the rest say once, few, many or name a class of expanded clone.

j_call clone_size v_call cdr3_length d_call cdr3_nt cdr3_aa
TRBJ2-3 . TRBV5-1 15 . TGCGCCAGCAGCTTCATCGGAGATAGCACAGATACGCAGTATTTT CASSFIGDSTDTQYF
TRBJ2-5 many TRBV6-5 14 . TGTGCCAGCAGTAAGACTAGGAAGAAGGAGACCCAGTACTTC CASSKTRKKETQYF
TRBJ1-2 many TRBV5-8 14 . TGTGCCAGCAGCCTTCGACAGGCCTTGTATGGCTACACCTTC CASSLRQALYGYTF
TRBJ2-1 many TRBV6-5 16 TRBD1 TGTGCCAGCAGTTACTCTGAGACAGGGGACTACAATGAGCAGTTCTTC CASSYSETGDYNEQFF
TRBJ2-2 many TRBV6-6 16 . TGTGCCAGCAGTCCACCCCAAGGGTCTAGGACCGGGGAGCTGTTTTTT CASSPPQGSRTGELFF
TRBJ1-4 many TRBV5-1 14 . TGCGCCAGCAGCCCTACCAGCGGGGGTGAAAAACTGTTTTTT CASSPTSGGEKLFF
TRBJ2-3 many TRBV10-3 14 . TGTGCCATCAATGGGGACACTCCCACAGATACGCAGTATTTT CAINGDTPTDTQYF
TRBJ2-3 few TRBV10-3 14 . TGTGCCATCAGTCCGAACACAGTCGCAGATACGCAGTATTTT CAISPNTVADTQYF
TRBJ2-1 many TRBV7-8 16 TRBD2 TGTGCCAGCAGCTTAGCAATGGCGGGGGGCTACAATGAGCAGTTCTTC CASSLAMAGGYNEQFF
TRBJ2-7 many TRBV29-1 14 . TGCAGCGTTGATACTTCCGGGGTTGGCTACGAGCAGTACTTC CSVDTSGVGYEQYF
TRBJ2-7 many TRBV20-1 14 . TGCAGTGCCCCCGAACCGGGGCGCCCCTACGAGCAGTACTTC CSAPEPGRPYEQYF
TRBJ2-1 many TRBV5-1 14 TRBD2 TGCGCCAGCAGCCCCAGGACTAGCGAGGATGAGCAGTTCTTC CASSPRTSEDEQFF
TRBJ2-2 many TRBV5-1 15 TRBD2 TGCGCCAGTCAGGCTGAGCTAGCGGTCACCGGGGAGCTGTTTTTT CASQAELAVTGELFF
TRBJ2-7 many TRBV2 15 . TGTGCCAGCAGTGAAGGGGTACCCACAGCCTACGAGCAGTACTTC CASSEGVPTAYEQYF
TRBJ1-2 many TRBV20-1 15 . TGCAGTGCTAGTCCCGCGGGGGGGTCGTCGAACGGCTACACCTTC CSASPAGGSSNGYTF
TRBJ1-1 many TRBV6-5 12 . TGTGCCAGCGGGTCATTGAACACTGAAGCTTTCTTT CASGSLNTEAFF
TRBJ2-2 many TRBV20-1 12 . TGCAGTGCCAGCAGTGCCCCCGGGGAGCTGTTTTTT CSASSAPGELFF
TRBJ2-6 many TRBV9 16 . TGTGCCAGCAGCCCCCGCGGCCAATCTGGGGCCAACGTCCTGACTTTC CASSPRGQSGANVLTF
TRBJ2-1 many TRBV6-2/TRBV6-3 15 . TGTGCCAGCAGTTATTCTGGGGGGGCCTTTGGTGAGCAGTTCTTC CASSYSGGAFGEQFF
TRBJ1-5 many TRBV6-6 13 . TGTGCCCACCGGGAGTTTCACAATCAGCCCCAGCATTTT CAHREFHNQPQHF
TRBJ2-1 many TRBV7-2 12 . TGTGCCAGCAGCTTAGTTCGGGGTGAGCAGTTCTTC CASSLVRGEQFF
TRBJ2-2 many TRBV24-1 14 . TGTGCCACCAGTGTGACCGGGGGACCCGGGGAGCTGTTTTTT CATSVTGGPGELFF
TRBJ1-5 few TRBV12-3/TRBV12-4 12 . TGTGCCAGCAGTAGACAGAATCAGCCCCAGAATTTT CASSRQNQPQNF
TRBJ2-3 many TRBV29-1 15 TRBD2 TGCAGCGTTGAAGGAACTAGCGGGGACCCAGATACGCAGTATTTT CSVEGTSGDPDTQYF
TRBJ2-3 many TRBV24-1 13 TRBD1 TGTGCCACCTCGAGGGGGCTCACAGATACGCAGTATTTT CATSRGLTDTQYF
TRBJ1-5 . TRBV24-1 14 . TGTGCCCTCGGGGGGGCGAGGTGCAATCAGCCCCAGAATTTT CALGGARCNQPQNF
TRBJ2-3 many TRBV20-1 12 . TGCAGTGCTAGAGATCATATGGATACGCAGTATTTT CSARDHMDTQYF
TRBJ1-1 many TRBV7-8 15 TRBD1 TGTGCCAGCAGCGTTCAGGGGGCCCTTACCACTGAAGCTTTCTTT CASSVQGALTTEAFF
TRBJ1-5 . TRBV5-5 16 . TGTGCCAGCAGCTTGGTTTCAGGGACTGGCAATCAGCCCCAGAATTTT CASSLVSGTGNQPQNF
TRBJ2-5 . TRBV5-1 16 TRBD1 TGCGCCAGCAGCCCCAATGAGGCAGGGGGCGGTGAGACCCAGTACTTC CASSPNEAGGGETQYF
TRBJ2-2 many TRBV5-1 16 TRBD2 TGCGCCAGCAGCTTGTTTCGGGGGGGCAACACCGGGGAGCTGTTTTTT CASSLFRGGNTGELFF